The T cell receptor beta chain under discussion was sequenced for a study of shared clonotypes between healthy human individuals. In regard to this clone: Its antigen remains unknown.

Study-wide findings and caveats: Limitation of the genetic and exposure-history diversity represented came from the few donors. The researchers took only blood, and tissue repertoires probably look different.

Sequencing was performed with immunoSEQ multiplex PCR; in TCRdb, only in-frame clones are kept and a portion is missing. The sample records about 470,000 clones, 70% to 80% being singletons. The CDR3 is made up of 13 amino acids. The V end was cut by 1 base, the J end by 4 bases, with 6 bases between. Germline-derived CDR1 and CDR2 are SGHTS and YDEGEE. Only Caucasian adults living in Nashville, Tennessee served as donors. In unsorted samples, genomic DNA was obtained using approximately 100 million PBMCs. The specimen sequenced was PBMCs. This clonotype was obtained from a middle-aged woman in good health. Some clones in this sample may be carry-over from other donors' samples. This chain uses TRBV5-8 with TRBJ2-1; D not certain. CDR3 in DNA: TGTGCCAGCAGCTTGTACGGATACAATGAGCAGTTCTTC. It translates to CASSLYGYNEQFF.